Described below is a single T cell receptor beta chain sequence and its context. The CDR3 consists of 15 residues. CDR1 is SGHAT and CDR2 is FQNNGV in the germline V gene. Trimming stripped 1 base from V and 4 bases from J, with 13 bases between. For every subset, genomic DNA was evenly distributed across several immunoSEQ plates. Data came from immunoSEQ multiplex PCR; TCRdb stores just in-frame clones and leaves some out. The sample yields just over 2,000,000 clones, roughly 94% seen once. The sample originates from a study of shared clonotypes between healthy human individuals. Only CD45RO-negative cells positively selected for CCR7 counted as naive CD8 cells, so terminally differentiated effector memory CD45RA+ cells were excluded.

The chain carries TRBV11-2 and TRBJ1-2, with D unresolved. The receptor's source is a man aged 18 to 35 in good health. Sequencing was performed on naive CD8+ T cells sorted from blood. The CDR3 DNA reads TGTGCCAGCAGCTTAGGTGCAGGCATAGCCTATGGCTACACCTTC. It encodes CASSLGAGIAYGYTF.